This T cell receptor (beta chain) emerged from a study of T cell responses to AZD1222 COVID-19 vaccine. Study-wide context: Second-dose recipients at about 4 or about 12 weeks were treated as one pooled group. Study-level findings and limits: The donor cohort was predominantly white British with a female majority, and clonal diversity may have been underestimated. Spike regions recognized by vaccine-associated CD4 TCRs spanned the protein, led by 160-218 and 743-854. Spike-specific TCR repertoires showed rising breadth and depth after two AZD1222 doses.

About this clone itself: Its target is unknown.

The assay was immunoSEQ multiplex PCR, and TCRdb's table has in-frame clones only and misses some. The sample contains fewer than 150,000 clones, approximately 88% of which appear only once. V lost 1 base to trimming and J lost 3 bases, with 15 bases between them. CDR3 length: 16 residues. The germline V gene has CDR1 SGHKS and CDR2 YYEKEE (reference sequence). The clonotype originates from an adult in good health. The sample here was peripheral blood, taken on day 0 of AZD1222 vaccination. The chain couples TRBV5-5 to TRBJ2-3, with a possible D match to TRBD1 (5 bases). DNA for the CDR3: TGTGCCAGCAGCTTGCGACAGCCTCTTACTACAGATACGCAGTATTTT. It codes for CASSLRQPLTTDTQYF.